This T cell receptor (beta chain) was captured by sequencing in a study of CD8+CD57+ T cells in acquired aplastic anemia. Study overall: CD4+ and CD8+ cells, once sorted, gave DNA averaging about 3 ug.

All patients picked for sequencing had shown, by flow cytometry, an expansion of CD8+CD57+ cells. Template material for TCR beta VDJ and CDR3 profiling consisted of genomic DNA. MiXCR was run by TCRdb on the reads, yielding one entry per CDR3 protein. This sample has 150,000 to 200,000 distinct CDR3 sequences; less than 60% occur once, and the top ten carry roughly 1.8%. This CDR3 contains 14 residues. J was trimmed by 4 bases and V by 3 bases; bases with no gene match: 4. Germline CDR1 and CDR2: ENHRY and SYGVKD. This sequence joins TRBV10-3 and TRBJ1-2; the match to TRBD1 covers 8 bases. The material sequenced was sorted CD4+, CD8+, or CD8+CD57+ T cells (not recorded which) from PBMCs. The sequence came from a human donor with aplastic anemia. The CDR3 loop reads CAISDFTGGYGYTF. The CDR3 bases are TGTGCCATCAGTGACTTCACAGGGGGCTATGGCTACACCTTC.